The 32 T cell receptor beta chains given below trace back to one sample, sequenced in a study of T cell responses to AZD1222 COVID-19 vaccine. Produced via immunoSEQ multiplex PCR; TCRdb's table is partial and in-frame only. The table records some 190,000 clones, approximately 92% of them present only once. The specimen was peripheral blood, collected on day 0 of AZD1222 vaccination. The receptors shown here come from an adult in good health.

V usage is TRBV2 and J usage is TRBJ1-6; D unclear. CDR1 and CDR2 from the germline V gene are SNHLY and FYNNEI. The V end lost 4 bases, the J end lost 10 bases, and 14 bases lay between the germline ends. The CDR3 totals 14 residues. This CDR3 reads CASSVGYGPSPLHF. In DNA form, the CDR3 reads TGTGCCAGCAGTGTCGGTTACGGACCGTCACCCCTCCACTTT.

The chain is built from TRBV7-3 and TRBJ2-5; D perhaps matches TRBD1 (5 bases). V was pared by 1 base and J by 4 bases, with 7 bases between. The CDR3 length is 13 residues. CDR1 and CDR2 (germline): SGHTA, FQGTGA. The CDR3 is CASSLIQGETQYF. In DNA form, the CDR3 reads TGTGCCAGCAGCTTAATTCAGGGAGAGACCCAGTACTTC.

This sequence joins TRBV21-1 and TRBJ1-5; the DNA was not used to check the table's D call, TRBD1. TRBV21-1 is deemed a pseudogene. The CDR3 covers 13 residues. CDR3 in DNA: TGTGCCAGCAGATACAGGGGAAGGCAGCCCCAGCATTTT. Residues: CASRYRGRQPQHF.

This rearrangement joins TRBV6-5 to TRBJ2-7, with D possibly matching TRBD2 (7 bases). The germline V gene has CDR1 MNHEY and CDR2 SVGAGI. V lost 3 bases and J lost 4, with 10 bases in between. CDR3 length equals 13 residues. CDR3 sequence (DNA): TGTGCCAGCAGTTATGAGGGGGGGTACGAGCAGTACTTC. It is translated as CASSYEGGYEQYF.

In its sample, this clone was seen a few times. The genes are TRBV6-2 or TRBV6-3 and TRBJ2-7, with D perhaps TRBD1 (6 bases). This CDR3 spans 14 amino acids. Germline CDR1 is MNHEY and CDR2 is SVGEGT. V shed 4 bases and J shed 2 bases, with 12 bases lying between them. The CDR3 loop reads CASSSGTFPYEQYF. The CDR3 DNA reads as TGTGCCAGCAGTTCCGGGACATTCCCCTACGAGCAGTACTTC.

This chain links TRBV18 with TRBJ2-2; 14 bases line up with TRBD2. Germline trimming cut 6 bases from V and 5 bases from J; bases unmatched to any gene: 17. Germline V gives CDR1 KGHSH, CDR2 LQKENI. The CDR3 covers 20 residues. The CDR3 protein is CASSPRTGTSGGFWTGELFF. The CDR3 region has the DNA TGTGCCAGCTCGCCTAGGACCGGGACTAGCGGGGGTTTTTGGACCGGGGAGCTGTTTTTT.

The rearrangement uses TRBV6-6 and TRBJ1-5; D ambiguous. Germline lookup yields CDR1 MNHNY and CDR2 SVGAGI (reference sequence). There are 12 residues in the CDR3. Between the trimmed V and J ends, which lost 6 bases and 7 bases, there was a span of 10 bases. CDR3 residues: CASSLPAQPQHF. The CDR3 DNA reads TGTGCCAGCAGCCTCCCGGCCCAGCCCCAGCATTTT.

This chain connects TRBV27 to TRBJ2-3; 11 bases agree with TRBD2. The V gene's germline CDR1 is MNHEY and CDR2 SMNVEV (reference sequence). There are 18 residues in the CDR3. Unmatched junction bases numbered 13, after V lost 7 bases and J lost 1 base. CDR3 sequence reads: CASTPGVAGGRGTDTQYF. The CDR3 DNA sequence: TGTGCCAGCACCCCCGGGGTAGCGGGGGGGCGGGGCACAGATACGCAGTATTTT.

This chain connects TRBV25-1 to TRBJ2-3; a possible D gene is TRBD2 (6 bases). CDR1 is MGHDK, CDR2 SYGVNS, per germline. V lost 1 base to trimming and J lost 1 base, with 12 bases between them. The CDR3 length is 16 residues. CDR3: CASSELSSAGTDTQYF. CDR3 in DNA: TGTGCCAGCAGTGAATTGTCTAGCGCTGGCACAGATACGCAGTATTTT. Full variable domain (rest looked up from reference TRBV25-1 and TRBJ2-3): EADIYQTPRYLVIGTGKKITLECSQTMGHDKMYWYQQDPGMELHLIHYSYGVNSTEKGDLSSESTVSRIRTEHFPLTLESARPSHTSQYLCASSELSSAGTDTQYFGPGTRLTVL.

This sequence joins TRBV3-1 (or the pseudogene TRBV3-2) and TRBJ2-7; D unresolved. From germline, CDR1 is LGHDT and CDR2 YNNKEL (reference sequence). The V and J ends lost 4 bases and 2 bases respectively, with 9 bases between them. The CDR3 sequence is 13 residues long. This chain's CDR3 is CASSRAGTYEQYF. The CDR3 DNA follows: TGTGCCAGCAGCCGAGCCGGAACCTACGAGCAGTACTTC.

The V and J genes are TRBV6-5 and TRBJ1-2; D is possibly TRBD1 (6 bases). CDR1 and CDR2 (germline): MNHEY, SVGAGI. V lost 7 bases and J 2 bases, leaving 17 bases between the germline ends. The CDR3 consists of 15 residues. DNA of the CDR3: TGTGCCAGCACGCAGTGGGGGCAGAACAACTATGGCTACACCTTC. Translating it yields CASTQWGQNNYGYTF.

V is TRBV11-3 and J is TRBJ2-1; 11 bases map to TRBD2. V shed 4 bases and J 7 bases; nucleotides not matched to a gene: 0. Germline loops: CDR1 SGHNT, CDR2 YENEEA. This CDR3 region has 13 residues. The DNA for the CDR3 is TGTGCCAGCAGCTCTAGCGGGGGGAATGAGCAGTTCTTC. Protein product: CASSSSGGNEQFF.

The chain employs TRBV3-1 (or the pseudogene TRBV3-2) and TRBJ1-1; TRBD1 matches at 11 bases. This CDR3 is built from 12 residues. The trim removed 8 bases at V and 10 bases at J, leaving 6 bases unmatched. Germline-derived CDR1 and CDR2 are LGHDT and YNNKEL (reference sequence). CDR3 loop: CASGQGAQRAFF. CDR3 bases: TGTGCCAGCGGACAGGGGGCGCAGAGAGCTTTCTTT.

The genes are TRBV5-8 and TRBJ2-1; 8 nucleotides match TRBD2. The CDR3 length is 14 residues. Germline CDR1 and CDR2: SGHTS and YDEGEE. The CDR3 nucleotides are TGTGCAGACCAACGGGGGGGCCGGAACAATGAGCAGTTCTTC. Its protein is CADQRGGRNNEQFF.

The J gene is TRBJ1-1, the V gene TRBV29-1; D gene unclear. Per the germline V gene, CDR1 is SQVTM and CDR2 is ANQGSEA. CDR3 length: 11 amino acids. CDR3 residues: CLVGGSTEAFF. CDR3 in DNA: TGCCTGGTGGGTGGTAGCACTGAAGCTTTCTTT.

This rearrangement joins TRBV20-1 to TRBJ2-3; D is ambiguous. V was shortened by 2 bases and J by 3 bases, with 3 bases between the two germline ends. CDR3 length equals 11 residues. Germline V gene data show CDR1 as DFQATT and CDR2 as SNEGSKA (reference sequence). CDR3 sequence (DNA): TGCAGTGCTAGACGGACAGATACGCAGTATTTT. Translating it yields CSARRTDTQYF.

The rearrangement links TRBV7-9 to TRBJ2-5, with 13 positions matching TRBD2. CDR3 size: 19 residues. Germline CDR1 is SEHNR and CDR2 is FQNEAQ (reference sequence). The V gene end was trimmed by 5 bases and the J gene end by 4 bases; junction bases not matched to a gene: 16. The CDR3 reads CASSTLGTSGEGRGETQYF. As DNA, the CDR3 is TGTGCCAGCAGCACCCTCGGGACTAGCGGGGAGGGAAGAGGAGAGACCCAGTACTTC.

This sequence joins TRBV7-9 and TRBJ1-6; D remains ambiguous. Germline V gene lookup returns CDR1 SEHNR and CDR2 FQNEAQ (reference sequence). The V and J ends lost 0 bases and 0 bases respectively, with 15 bases between them. The CDR3 contains 19 residues. CDR3 bases: TGTGCCAGCAGCTTAGCGGTCACAGCCTCGAGCTCCTATAATTCACCCCTCCACTTT. It codes for CASSLAVTASSSYNSPLHF.

The V and J genes are TRBV24-1 and TRBJ2-5; TRBD2 matches 8 bases. Looked up from germline, CDR1 is KGHDR and CDR2 is SFDVKD. The CDR3 length is 15 residues. The trim removed 4 bases at V and 1 base at J, leaving 4 bases unmatched. This CDR3 reads CATSDTRGGQETQYF. CDR3 in DNA: TGTGCCACCAGTGACACACGGGGGGGCCAAGAGACCCAGTACTTC.

This clone was seen just once. The chain links TRBV30 to TRBJ2-7, with 7 bases fitting TRBD1. There are 14 residues in the CDR3. The V gene end was trimmed by 2 bases and the J gene end by 3 bases; junction bases not matched to a gene: 7. The germline CDR1 and CDR2 sequences are GTSNPN and SVGIG (reference sequence). The CDR3 loop is CAWSRGGLGYEQYF. The CDR3, as DNA: TGTGCCTGGAGTAGAGGGGGCCTTGGCTACGAGCAGTACTTC.

The chain recombines TRBV10-3 with TRBJ2-7, with 9 bases aligning to TRBD1. CDR1 ENHRY and CDR2 SYGVKD come from the germline V gene. V lost 4 bases to trimming and J lost 3 bases; unmatched junction nucleotides: 4. The CDR3 covers 14 residues. The CDR3 reads CAISVGTGSYEQYF. The CDR3 bases are TGTGCCATCAGTGTCGGGACAGGGAGCTACGAGCAGTACTTC.

The chain is built from TRBV9 and TRBJ2-5; 11 bases fit TRBD2. This CDR3 has 17 amino acids. Germline values: CDR1 SGDLS, CDR2 YYNGEE. V was pared by 7 bases and J by 2 bases, with 13 bases of the junction left unmatched. This CDR3 is CASAYSGGEARQETQYF. The CDR3 DNA follows: TGTGCCAGCGCCTATAGCGGGGGGGAGGCGCGGCAAGAGACCCAGTACTTC.

The chain joins TRBV2 to TRBJ1-1; 7 bases align to TRBD1. The V gene's germline CDR1 is SNHLY and CDR2 FYNNEI. The CDR3 consists of 13 residues. J was trimmed by 2 bases and V by 8 bases; bases with no gene match: 5. The CDR3: CASVWDSNTEAFF. The CDR3 coding sequence is TGTGCCAGCGTTTGGGACAGCAACACTGAAGCTTTCTTT.

This clone was counted a few times. The genes are TRBV5-1 and TRBJ1-4; D might be TRBD1 (6 bases). Trimming removed 4 bases at V and 0 bases at J, with 19 bases between. CDR1 SGHRS and CDR2 YFSETQ come from the germline V gene. The CDR3 contains 18 residues. The CDR3 reads CASSTGDILFATNEKLFF. CDR3 sequence (DNA): TGCGCCAGCAGCACCGGGGACATTTTATTTGCAACTAATGAAAAACTGTTTTTT.

The chain is built from TRBV28 and TRBJ2-3; D is possibly TRBD2 (6 bases). CDR1 is MDHEN, CDR2 SYDVKM, per germline. V was shortened by 8 bases and J by 3 bases, with 6 bases between the two germline ends. This CDR3 comprises 11 residues. CDR3 nucleotide sequence: TGTGCCAGCGGGGGGACAGATACGCAGTATTTT. Its translation: CASGGTDTQYF.

The V call is TRBV12-3 or TRBV12-4, the J call TRBJ1-3; unclear D gene. With 4 bases removed from V and 4 bases from J, the gap between germline ends came to 2 bases. The CDR3 spans 11 residues. CDR3 in amino acids: CASSSGNTIYF. In DNA form, the CDR3 reads TGTGCCAGCAGTTCAGGAAACACCATATATTTT.

The chain is built from TRBV7-9 and TRBJ2-2; TRBD1 aligns across 9 bases. This CDR3 spans 14 amino acids. Unmatched junction bases numbered 6, after V lost 11 bases and J lost 2 bases. Germline V gene data show CDR1 as SEHNR and CDR2 as FQNEAQ (reference sequence). CDR3 DNA sequence: TGTGCCTCCGGGGGACAGGGTAACACCGGGGAGCTGTTTTTT. It translates to CASGGQGNTGELFF.

The genes are TRBV7-3 and TRBJ2-3; 8 bases fit TRBD1. CDR1 and CDR2 from the germline V gene are SGHTA and FQGTGA. V lost 5 bases, J lost 4 bases, and 2 bases stayed unmatched. The length of the CDR3 is 13 residues. CDR3 bases: TGTGCCAGCAGCGACAGGGGTTCAGATACGCAGTATTTT. This encodes CASSDRGSDTQYF.

J is TRBJ1-1 and V is TRBV27; tentative D call: TRBD1 (6 bases). Germline V CDR1 and CDR2: MNHEY, SMNVEV (reference sequence). V was pared by 2 bases and J by 6 bases, with 19 bases between. There are 16 residues in the CDR3. The CDR3 nucleotides read TGTGCCAGCAGTTTAAGAAACAGGGACTTGTTGGCTGAAGCTTTCTTT. Its protein is CASSLRNRDLLAEAFF.

In the case of this clone: The germline gene is not matched at one end of the junction; a read error may be the cause. The chain employs TRBV12-3 or TRBV12-4 and TRBJ1-1, with D unresolved. CDR3 size: 13 residues. This CDR3 is CASTLTVNTEAFF. The DNA of the CDR3 is TGTGCCAGCACTTTAACAGTGAACACTGAAGCTTTCTTT.

The chain couples TRBV7-2 to TRBJ1-4, with 8 bases fitting TRBD1. CDR3 length equals 13 residues. The trim removed 5 bases at V and 6 bases at J, leaving 2 bases unmatched. Germline CDR1 reads SGHTA; CDR2 reads FQGNSA. CDR3 sequence: CASSGQGDEKLFF. CDR3 bases: TGTGCCAGCAGCGGACAGGGAGATGAAAAACTGTTTTTT.

This rearrangement joins TRBV9 to TRBJ1-6; 9 bases agree with TRBD1. The CDR3 spans 13 residues. After removal of 7 bases from V and 5 bases from J, the junction contained 1 base not matched to a gene. Germline CDR1 SGDLS, CDR2 YYNGEE. The CDR3 spells CASGDRDNSPLHF. CDR3 nucleotide sequence: TGTGCCAGCGGGGACAGGGATAATTCACCCCTCCACTTT.